These 27 T cell receptor beta chains originate from one sample sequenced in a study of T cell clones after liver transplantation. TCRdb keeps only in-frame clones here, not all; method: immunoSEQ multiplex PCR. Here the sample spans 75,000 to 95,000 clones, less than 90% being singletons. The material was CD4+ T cells from blood, obtained about 50 months after liver transplant. Receptors were obtained from a human patient who received a liver transplant. The T cells may come from the graft donor.

This clone was seen more than once but under ten times. J is TRBJ2-3 and V is TRBV7-8; no clear D gene. With 2 bases removed from V and 5 bases from J, the gap between germline ends came to 11 bases. The V gene's germline CDR1 is SGHVS and CDR2 FQNEAQ. There are 14 residues in the CDR3. CDR3 bases: TGTGCCAGCAGCTTAACGCCGGTGGGAGATACGCAGTATTTT. It yields the protein CASSLTPVGDTQYF.

This rearrangement joins TRBV5-1 to TRBJ2-3, with 10 positions matching TRBD2. The length of the CDR3 is 15 residues. V dropped 4 bases and J dropped 1; count of bases not matched to a gene: 3. Germline CDR1 SGHRS, CDR2 YFSETQ. The CDR3 bases are TGCGCCAGCAGCAGTCTAGCGGGAGGCACAGATACGCAGTATTTT. Protein: CASSSLAGGTDTQYF.

This clone was picked up a small number of times. The V gene is TRBV19, the J gene TRBJ2-2; 14 bases are a match to TRBD2. Germline V gene data show CDR1 as LNHDA and CDR2 as SQIVND (reference sequence). After removal of 10 bases from V and 6 bases from J, the junction contained 4 bases not matched to a gene. This CDR3 region has 14 residues. For the CDR3, the DNA is TGTGCCACCCGGACTAGCGGGGGGTCCGGGGAGCTGTTTTTT. Translated, it gives CATRTSGGSGELFF. Supplemented by reference TRBV19 and TRBJ2-2, the full variable domain reads DGGITQSPKYLFRKEGQNVTLSCEQNLNHDAMYWYRQDPGQGLRLIYYSQIVNDFQKGDIAEGYSVSREKKESFPLTVTSAQKNPTAFYLCATRTSGGSGELFFGEGSRLTVL.

The chain links TRBV19 to TRBJ1-1; 8 bases agree with TRBD1. This CDR3 contains 14 residues. Germline V gives CDR1 LNHDA, CDR2 SQIVND (reference sequence). V was clipped by 4 bases and J by 6 bases; unmatched bases: 7. CDR3 DNA: TGTGCCAGTAGTACCGAACAGGGGGTCCCTGAAGCTTTCTTT. Its translation: CASSTEQGVPEAFF.

The rearrangement joins TRBV11-3 to TRBJ2-3, with 11 bases matching TRBD2. V gave up 4 bases and J gave up 2 bases; unmatched junction bases: 2. The CDR3 is 15 amino acids. Germline lookup yields CDR1 SGHNT and CDR2 YENEEA. The chain's CDR3 is CASSSSGGPTDTQYF. The CDR3, as DNA: TGTGCCAGCAGCTCTAGCGGGGGGCCCACAGATACGCAGTATTTT.

The chain employs TRBV7-6 and TRBJ2-5, with 7 positions matching TRBD1. V shed 5 bases and J 5 bases; nucleotides not matched to a gene: 8. The V gene's germline CDR1 is SGHVS and CDR2 FNYEAQ. The CDR3 contains 14 residues. CDR3 protein: CASSRLGGRETQYF. The CDR3 nucleotides read TGTGCCAGCAGCAGGCTAGGGGGCCGTGAGACCCAGTACTTC.

The rearrangement joins TRBV7-2 to TRBJ2-4; D is undetermined. Germline CDR1 SGHTA, CDR2 FQGNSA. The CDR3 runs 13 residues. V was cut by 3 bases and J by 4 bases, with 7 bases left in between. CDR3 DNA: TGTGCCAGCAGCTTTGACGGGAAAAACATTCAGTACTTC. Its protein is CASSFDGKNIQYF.

The rearrangement uses TRBV27 and TRBJ1-2, with 9 positions matching TRBD1. The germline V gene has CDR1 MNHEY and CDR2 SMNVEV (reference sequence). The CDR3 runs 14 residues. V trimming: 8 bases; J trimming: 5 bases; junction bases outside the gene matches: 9. The CDR3 loop reads CASGTTGGRYGYTF. CDR3 in DNA: TGTGCCAGCGGGACGACAGGGGGGCGGTATGGCTACACCTTC.

The chain is built from TRBV6-6 and TRBJ1-1; TRBD1 is a possible D gene (5 bases). Between the trimmed V and J ends, which lost 6 bases and 7 bases, there was a span of 12 bases. This CDR3 contains 12 residues. The germline gives CDR1 MNHNY, CDR2 SVGAGI (reference sequence). The CDR3 sequence: CASRNGGGEAFF. For the CDR3, the DNA is TGTGCCAGCAGGAACGGGGGGGGTGAAGCTTTCTTT.

The V and J genes are TRBV4-3 and TRBJ1-2; possible D gene TRBD1, 5 bases. The CDR3 is 17 residues long. Germline V gives CDR1 LGHNA, CDR2 YSLEER. Trimming left V 0 bases short and J 2 bases short, with 16 bases between. The CDR3 reads CASSQDAGPRNNYGYTF. CDR3 coding DNA: TGCGCCAGCAGCCAAGATGCGGGGCCAAGGAACAACTATGGCTACACCTTC.

The chain combines TRBV5-4 with TRBJ2-5; perhaps TRBD1 as D (6 bases). Trimming cost V 5 bases and J 6 bases, with 20 bases left between them. This CDR3 region has 15 residues. Germline V gene lookup returns CDR1 SGHNT and CDR2 YYREEE (reference sequence). CDR3 DNA sequence: TGTGCCAGCAGACCCATGGGGGCCGGTTTAAAGACCCAGTACTTC. Its protein is CASRPMGAGLKTQYF.

A single count supports this clone. CDR3 bases: TGTGCCAGCAGTCCCTGGACTAGCGGGAAGGATGAGCAGTTCTTC. Translating gives CASSPWTSGKDEQFF. The rearrangement uses TRBV28 and TRBJ2-1; 12 bases are shared with TRBD2. V shed 5 bases and J 8 bases; nucleotides not matched to a gene: 7. CDR1 and CDR2 (germline): MDHEN, SYDVKM. The CDR3 is 15 amino acids.

The chain joins TRBV11-2 to TRBJ1-3, with D possibly being TRBD1 (5 bases). Trimming cost V 1 base and J 0 bases, with 13 bases left between them. The CDR3 has 17 amino acids. Per the germline V gene, CDR1 is SGHAT and CDR2 is FQNNGV. Here the CDR3 DNA reads TGTGCCAGCAGCTTAGTCCACAGGCCTTTCTCTGGAAACACCATATATTTT. It translates to CASSLVHRPFSGNTIYF.

The CDR3 protein is CSPNPDNEQFF. The CDR3 DNA sequence: TGCAGTCCCAATCCGGACAATGAGCAGTTCTTC. The rearrangement links TRBV20-1 to TRBJ2-1; D call uncertain. V was shortened by 8 bases and J by 5 bases, with 10 bases between the two germline ends. The CDR3 extends over 11 amino acids. Germline values: CDR1 DFQATT, CDR2 SNEGSKA (reference sequence).

The chain employs TRBV19 and TRBJ1-2; D is possibly TRBD1 (6 bases). Trimming shortened V by 4 bases and J by 3 bases, and 21 bases separated the two germline ends. CDR3 length equals 17 residues. The V gene's germline CDR1 is LNHDA and CDR2 SQIVND (reference sequence). In DNA, the CDR3 is TGTGCCAGTAGTACCAGGTTGGGCAGGGACATATACTATGGCTACACCTTC. Translation gives CASSTRLGRDIYYGYTF.

V gene TRBV7-7 combines with J gene TRBJ2-2, with 7 positions matching TRBD1. The CDR3 runs to 16 residues. CDR1 and CDR2 (germline): SSHAT, FNYEAQ (reference sequence). V was clipped by 5 bases and J by 0 bases; unmatched bases: 6. The CDR3 DNA is TGTGCCAGCAGCCATAGAAGGGGGCCGAACACCGGGGAGCTGTTTTTT. Translation: CASSHRRGPNTGELFF.

The rearrangement joins TRBV7-2 to TRBJ2-7; no definite D call. V was shortened by 1 base and J by 2 bases, with 12 bases between the two germline ends. Germline-derived CDR1 and CDR2 are SGHTA and FQGNSA. The CDR3 contains 15 residues. The CDR3 nucleotides read TGTGCCAGCAGCTTAGGGGCCAGTGCGACCTACGAGCAGTACTTC. Protein: CASSLGASATYEQYF.

The V gene is TRBV7-9, the J gene TRBJ2-1; 9 bases align to TRBD1. CDR1 and CDR2 (germline): SEHNR, FQNEAQ (reference sequence). With 3 bases clipped from V and 3 bases from J, the junction kept 3 bases outside the gene matches. The length of the CDR3 is 15 residues. Here the CDR3 reads CASSFSTGGYNEQFF. For the CDR3, the DNA is TGTGCCAGCAGCTTTTCGACAGGGGGCTACAATGAGCAGTTCTTC.

This CDR3 reads CAVTQGNTEAFF. DNA for the CDR3: TGTGCCGTAACCCAGGGTAACACTGAAGCTTTCTTT. V gene TRBV6-6 combines with J gene TRBJ1-1, with D tentatively TRBD1 (5 bases). The germline V and J ends were trimmed by 11 bases and 2 bases, with 12 bases remaining between them. Germline V gene lookup returns CDR1 MNHNY and CDR2 SVGAGI (reference sequence). CDR3 length: 12 amino acids.

The V and J genes are TRBV11-1 and TRBJ2-3, with TRBD2 matching over 9 bases. Trimming took 5 bases from V and 1 from J; bases not matched to a gene: 7. Germline V lookup: CDR1 SGHAT, CDR2 FQDESV (reference sequence). The CDR3 has 16 amino acids. The CDR3 region is CASSPRERGGTDTQYF. The CDR3 DNA follows: TGTGCCAGCAGCCCGAGGGAGCGGGGGGGCACAGATACGCAGTATTTT.

This rearrangement joins TRBV4-1 to TRBJ1-3, with D possibly TRBD1 on 6 matching bases. The CDR3 spans 18 residues. V shed 0 bases and J shed 0 bases, with 15 bases lying between them. Germline CDR1 is MGHRA and CDR2 is YSYEKL. The CDR3 loop is CASSQEPGQLSSGNTIYF. DNA for the CDR3: TGCGCCAGCAGCCAAGAGCCCGGACAGCTTTCCTCTGGAAACACCATATATTTT.

The rearrangement uses TRBV7-8 and TRBJ2-1; 8 bases map to TRBD1. In germline, CDR1 is SGHVS, CDR2 FQNEAQ. The CDR3 is made up of 16 amino acids. J was trimmed by 7 bases and V by 2 bases; bases with no gene match: 10. This CDR3 is CASSLYGQGKGNEQFF. Written as DNA, the CDR3 is TGTGCCAGCAGCTTATATGGACAGGGAAAAGGTAATGAGCAGTTCTTC.

This chain uses TRBV27 with TRBJ2-5; 8 bases are shared with TRBD1. Germline CDR1 and CDR2: MNHEY and SMNVEV (reference sequence). V was pared by 5 bases and J by 2 bases, with 7 bases of the junction left unmatched. The CDR3 is 15 amino acids. The CDR3 bases are TGTGCCAGCAGTCCCCGCAGGGGGCGGCAAGAGACCCAGTACTTC. This translates into CASSPRRGRQETQYF.

The chain uses TRBV19 and TRBJ1-5, with TRBD1 matching 10 bases. The CDR3 is 17 residues long. Germline trimming cut 7 bases from V and 6 bases from J; bases unmatched to any gene: 15. CDR1 is LNHDA, CDR2 SQIVND, per germline (reference sequence). Written as DNA, the CDR3 is TGTGCCAGTAAGAGGAAAGGGACAGGGGACTTAGGTCAGCCCCAGCATTTT. This gives the protein CASKRKGTGDLGQPQHF.

The chain carries TRBV6-1 and TRBJ2-1; TRBD2 might be the D (6 bases). The CDR3 length is 14 residues. Trimming removed 6 bases at V and 6 bases at J, with 15 bases between. Germline CDR1 reads MNHNS; CDR2 reads SASEGT. The CDR3 protein is CASRYERERNEQFF. The CDR3 DNA follows: TGTGCCAGCAGGTACGAACGGGAGCGCAATGAGCAGTTCTTC.

This rearrangement joins TRBV11-1 to TRBJ1-1; tentative D call: TRBD1 (5 bases). Germline CDR1 is SGHAT and CDR2 is FQDESV (reference sequence). The CDR3 sequence is 12 residues long. V lost 6 bases, J lost 7 bases, and 12 bases lay in between. The chain's CDR3 is CASSLQGNEAFF. The CDR3 DNA follows: TGTGCCAGCAGTCTCCAGGGAAATGAAGCTTTCTTT.

The chain combines TRBV6-4 with TRBJ1-2; TRBD1 is a possible D gene (5 bases). Trimming took off 4 bases at V and 8 bases at J, with 14 bases between the two ends. The CDR3 covers 13 residues. The germline CDR1 and CDR2 sequences are MRHNA and SNTAGT. The CDR3, as DNA: TGTGCCAGCAGTGCTGGGCAGGGATACGGCTACACCTTC. Protein product: CASSAGQGYGYTF.